Following are 10 T cell receptor beta chains from one sample sequenced in a study of beta chain features in type 1 diabetes. The isolated RNA, all of it, was reverse transcribed, so expressed TCRB transcripts were what got sequenced. Some clones are missing from TCRdb's copy, which holds only in-frame ones; the method was immunoSEQ multiplex PCR. The sample has under 350,000 clones; approximately 24% are singletons. Overall study results and limits: Type 1 diabetes patients had moderately but significantly shorter TCRB CDR3s in all four CD4+ subsets.

Antigen specificity for these receptors is unknown. Specimen: naive CD4+ T cells from blood. These TCRs come from a woman aged 30 to 39 with type 1 diabetes.

The J gene is TRBJ2-3, the V gene TRBV2, with D possibly TRBD2 on 6 matching bases. V lost 7 bases and J lost 1, with 9 bases in between. The CDR3 length is 13 residues. In germline, CDR1 is SNHLY, CDR2 FYNNEI. The CDR3 protein is CASTPGGTDTQYF. CDR3 bases: TGTGCCAGCACCCCGGGGGGCACAGATACGCAGTATTTT.

This clone was seen more than once but under ten times. The gene calls are TRBV6-5 and TRBJ2-7; the match to TRBD2 covers 7 bases. This CDR3 region has 15 residues. V was pared by 0 bases and J by 3 bases, with 5 bases of the junction left unmatched. Germline assignment: CDR1 MNHEY and CDR2 SVGAGI. The CDR3 DNA is TGTGCCAGCAGTTACTCGATAGGCGGGAGCTACGAGCAGTACTTC. As protein: CASSYSIGGSYEQYF.

The rearrangement uses TRBV15 and TRBJ2-3, with D hard to call. Germline CDR1 is LNHNV and CDR2 is YYDKDF (reference sequence). V lost 5 bases to trimming and J lost 2 bases, with 11 bases between them. The length of the CDR3 is 14 residues. CDR3 nucleotides: TGTGCCACCAGCGTGACTCACCTCACAGATACGCAGTATTTT. Its translation: CATSVTHLTDTQYF.

This chain links TRBV29-1 with TRBJ1-5; 8 bases match TRBD1. This CDR3 has 13 amino acids. V dropped 7 bases and J dropped 2; count of bases not matched to a gene: 4. CDR1 is SQVTM, CDR2 ANQGSEA, per germline. This chain's CDR3 is CSAKGQGNQPQHF. The CDR3, as DNA: TGCAGCGCGAAGGGACAGGGCAATCAGCCCCAGCATTTT.

In the case of this clone: Mismatch with germline at one junction end may stem from a read error. This chain uses TRBV7-7 with TRBJ2-1; tentatively, D is TRBD1 (5 bases). The CDR3 contains 15 residues. Germline V gives CDR1 SSHAT, CDR2 FNYEAQ (reference sequence). The CDR3 nucleotides read TGTGCTAGCAGCCCGACAGTGAGCTCCTACAATGAGCAGTTCTTC. Protein: CASSPTVSSYNEQFF. Together with reference TRBV7-7 and TRBJ2-1, the CDR3 gives the full variable domain: GAGVSQSPRYKVTKRGQDVTLRCDPISSHATLYWYQQALGQGPEFLTYFNYEAQPDKSGLPSDRFSAERPEGSISTLTIQRTEQRDSAMYRCASSPTVSSYNEQFFGPGTRLTVL.

This clone was counted a few times. The rearrangement uses TRBV6-5 and TRBJ1-2, with TRBD1 matching over 9 bases. This CDR3 is built from 15 residues. Per germline, CDR1 MNHEY and CDR2 SVGAGI. V lost 5 bases and J lost 4; bases outside the gene matches: 8. The CDR3 loop reads CASSAGTGNGYGYTF. In nucleotides, the CDR3 is TGTGCCAGCAGTGCGGGGACAGGGAACGGCTATGGCTACACCTTC.

The chain links TRBV30 to TRBJ1-3; D is ambiguous. Trimming stripped 0 bases from V and 8 bases from J, with 5 bases between. Germline V gene lookup returns CDR1 GTSNPN and CDR2 SVGIG (reference sequence). The CDR3 extends over 11 amino acids. The CDR3: CAWSVADTIYF. DNA of the CDR3: TGTGCCTGGAGTGTAGCGGACACCATATATTTT.

As concerns this clone: Other DNA sequences of this sample code for an identical CDR3. The rearrangement links TRBV5-1 to TRBJ2-1; D gene unclear. V was cut by 4 bases and J by 0 bases, with 5 bases left in between. The CDR3 is 13 amino acids. Per the germline V gene, CDR1 is SGHRS and CDR2 is YFSETQ. CDR3 region: CASSSSSYNEQFF. The CDR3 bases are TGCGCCAGCAGCAGTAGCTCCTACAATGAGCAGTTCTTC.

The chain uses TRBV7-3 and TRBJ2-1; 12 bases match TRBD2. Germline lookup yields CDR1 SGHTA and CDR2 FQGTGA. The CDR3 has 18 residues. With 5 bases clipped from V and 0 bases from J, the junction kept 8 bases outside the gene matches. The CDR3 sequence: CASSKTSGSPSSYNEQFF. For the CDR3, the DNA is TGTGCCAGCAGCAAGACTAGCGGGAGCCCAAGCTCCTACAATGAGCAGTTCTTC. Based on the CDR3 plus reference TRBV7-3 and TRBJ2-1, the full variable domain is GAGVSQTPSNKVTEKGKYVELRCDPISGHTALYWYRQSLGQGPEFLIYFQGTGAADDSGLPNDRFFAVRPEGSVSTLKIQRTERGDSAVYLCASSKTSGSPSSYNEQFFGPGTRLTVL.

This clone was counted between two and nine times. V usage is TRBV7-9 and J usage is TRBJ1-2; 10 bases are a match to TRBD1. Trimming removed 0 bases from V and 2 bases from J; junction bases left unmatched: 3. The V gene's germline CDR1 is SEHNR and CDR2 FQNEAQ (reference sequence). The CDR3 runs 16 residues. Here the CDR3 DNA reads TGTGCCAGCAGCTTAGCGGGGACAGGGGAGAACTATGGCTACACCTTC. It yields the protein CASSLAGTGENYGYTF.